Listed here are 10 T cell receptor beta chains from one sample, sequenced in a study of shared clonotypes between healthy human individuals (dated by TCRdb to between 2020 and 2021). CD8 naive samples were CD45RO-negative cells positively selected for CCR7, giving a CD45RA+CCR7+ population that excluded TemRA cells. The library relied on the immunoSEQ multiplex PCR assay. What TCRdb holds here is the immuneACCESS table cut down to in-frame rearrangements. Part of the clones is not present; checked against another copy, under half of the missing clones reflect an unresolved V gene, and the others are unexplained. The sample table records 1.5 million to 2.5 million clones; just under 95% of these occur just once. The ten largest make up roughly 1% of the sample. Material: naive CD8+ T cells sorted from blood. Interpreted using the paper, the cell subset or site label stands for: CD45RA+CCR7+. The receptors stem from a man between 18 and 29 years old in good health.

The genes are TRBV4-3 and TRBJ2-3; 7 bases map to TRBD2. From germline, CDR1 is LGHNA and CDR2 YSLEER. The junction had 10 bases not matched to a gene; V was cut back by 4 bases and J by 3 bases. CDR3 length equals 16 residues. The chain's CDR3 is CASSPWAGEGTDTQYF. The CDR3 DNA reads as TGCGCCAGCAGCCCCTGGGCGGGGGAGGGTACAGATACGCAGTATTTT.

The V call is TRBV21-1, the J call TRBJ2-1; TRBD2 is taken as the D call from the table, unchecked against the DNA. TRBV21-1 is a pseudogene. The CDR3 totals 15 residues. CDR3 sequence reads: CASSMSGSSYNEQFF. CDR3 bases: TGTGCCAGCAGCATGAGTGGGAGCTCCTACAATGAGCAGTTCTTC.

The V call is TRBV5-6, the J call TRBJ2-7; 8 bases agree with TRBD1. V was pared by 5 bases and J by 5 bases, with 9 bases of the junction left unmatched. Germline CDR1 SGHDT, CDR2 YYEEEE. This CDR3 has 14 residues. CDR3 bases: TGTGCCAGCAGTTTCGGACAGGGAACGGACGAGCAGTACTTC. Its protein is CASSFGQGTDEQYF.

With regard to this clone: Other DNA sequences in this specimen translate into the identical CDR3. The genes are TRBV11-2 and TRBJ2-7; no clear D gene. The CDR3 covers 14 residues. V lost 0 bases and J lost 3, with 9 bases in between. The V gene's germline CDR1 is SGHAT and CDR2 FQNNGV. CDR3 loop: CASSLDPGSYEQYF. The CDR3 nucleotides are TGTGCCAGCAGCTTAGATCCGGGCAGCTACGAGCAGTACTTC.

Here the CDR3 DNA reads TGCGCCAGCAGCTTGGAAGGGGGCTCGGGGACTGAAGCTTTCTTT. The encoded protein is CASSLEGGSGTEAFF. This chain uses TRBV5-1 with TRBJ1-1; the match to TRBD1 covers 7 bases. The CDR3 covers 15 residues. V was pared by 0 bases and J by 5 bases, with 7 bases of the junction left unmatched. Germline V gene sequence: CDR1 SGHRS, CDR2 YFSETQ.

About this clone itself: Other nucleotide sequences in the sample specify the same CDR3. The chain has TRBV4-1 and TRBJ2-7; 10 nucleotides match TRBD2. The CDR3 length is 14 residues. The V and J ends lost 3 bases and 4 bases, in that order; junction bases with no gene match: 3. Germline assignment: CDR1 MGHRA and CDR2 YSYEKL. In DNA, the CDR3 is TGCGCCAGCAGCCACCTAGCGGGGGCATACGAGCAGTACTTC. Protein sequence: CASSHLAGAYEQYF.

This chain links TRBV4-1 with TRBJ2-7; D uncertain. Per germline, CDR1 MGHRA and CDR2 YSYEKL. The CDR3 contains 13 residues. The V end lost 1 base, the J end lost 2 bases, and 6 bases lay between the germline ends. The CDR3 DNA reads TGCGCCAGCAGCCAAGCCCCGACCTACGAGCAGTACTTC. Its protein product is CASSQAPTYEQYF.

The chain couples TRBV28 to TRBJ1-1; D unresolved. The CDR3 has 12 amino acids. Germline assignment: CDR1 MDHEN and CDR2 SYDVKM. V was shortened by 2 bases and J by 8 bases, with 9 bases between the two germline ends. The CDR3: CASSLRPAEAFF. DNA for the CDR3: TGTGCCAGCAGTTTAAGGCCTGCGGAAGCTTTCTTT. The full variable domain, with the rest looked up from reference TRBV28 and TRBJ1-1, is DVKVTQSSRYLVKRTGEKVFLECVQDMDHENMFWYRQDPGLGLRLIYFSYDVKMKEKGDIPEGYSVSREKKERFSLILESASTNQTSMYLCASSLRPAEAFFGQGTRLTVV.

J is TRBJ2-7 and V is TRBV4-3; TRBD2 is a possible D gene (6 bases). The V end was cut by 3 bases, the J end by 3 bases, with 18 bases between. Looked up from germline, CDR1 is LGHNA and CDR2 is YSLEER. The CDR3 sequence is 16 residues long. DNA for the CDR3: TGCGCCAGCAGCCAGGGCCGGGACTCTGGACTCTACGAGCAGTACTTC. Amino acids: CASSQGRDSGLYEQYF.

Comment on this clone: The same CDR3 arises from other DNA sequences in this sample as well. The rearrangement joins TRBV7-9 to TRBJ1-1; no reliable D call. The CDR3 length is 13 residues. The V gene's germline CDR1 is SEHNR and CDR2 FQNEAQ (reference sequence). Trimming pared 1 base from V and 1 base from J, leaving 4 bases between. The DNA of the CDR3 is TGTGCCAGCAGCTTAGGCACGAACACTGAAGCTTTCTTT. Its translation: CASSLGTNTEAFF.